This is a list of T cell receptor beta chains from one sample in a study of shared clonotypes between healthy human individuals. Generated by immunoSEQ multiplex PCR, the TCRdb table keeps only in-frame clones and is missing some. This table has roughly 2.2 million clones, 85% to 95% appearing once. Material: naive CD4+ T cells from PBMCs. The receptors stem from a man aged 18 to 29 in good health. Some clones in this sample may be carry-over from other donors' samples. Each CDR3 is given with its conserved first and last residue. Each record gives: CDR3 DNA, CDR3 protein, D gene, clone size, J gene, V gene. D genes are given only for firm matches. Clone size is given for some rows only: seen once, a few or many times, or a class if the clone is expanded.

DNA: TGTGCCAGCAGTTACACTGAGGGTGAAGCTTTCTTT
CDR3: CASSYTEGEAFF
D: -
size: once
J: TRBJ1-1
V: TRBV6-6

DNA: TGTGCCACCGCAACACTGGGACAGGCTGACAATGAGCAGTTCTTC
CDR3: CATATLGQADNEQFF
D: TRBD1
size: -
J: TRBJ2-1
V: TRBV10-3

DNA: TGCGCCAGCAGCTTGGGGACAGGGAGCTCCTACGAGCAGTACTTC
CDR3: CASSLGTGSSYEQYF
D: TRBD1
size: -
J: TRBJ2-7
V: TRBV5-1

DNA: TGTGCCAGTAGACCGGGACAGGTAATGAGAAGCAATCAGCCCCAGCATTTT
CDR3: CASRPGQVMRSNQPQHF
D: TRBD1
size: -
J: TRBJ1-5
V: TRBV19

DNA: TGTGCCAGCAGCTCCCCTGGAGGGTACAATGAGCAGTTCTTC
CDR3: CASSSPGGYNEQFF
D: -
size: once
J: TRBJ2-1
V: TRBV7-2

DNA: TGTGCCAGCAGTTCTTACAGGGCGGGGACACGGGAGCTGTTTTTT
CDR3: CASSSYRAGTRELFF
D: -
size: -
J: TRBJ2-2
V: TRBV27

DNA: TGCAGCGTTGAAGGCCGGGACAGCAGCACAGATACGCAGTATTTT
CDR3: CSVEGRDSSTDTQYF
D: TRBD1
size: once
J: TRBJ2-3
V: TRBV29-1

DNA: TGTGCCAGTAGTATACAGGGGGTAGAGGAGACCCAGTACTTC
CDR3: CASSIQGVEETQYF
D: TRBD1
size: -
J: TRBJ2-5
V: TRBV19

DNA: TGTGCCAGCAGCTTGGGTGGGGCGACTGAAGCTTTCTTT
CDR3: CASSLGGATEAFF
D: -
size: -
J: TRBJ1-1
V: TRBV7-9

DNA: TGCGCCAGCAGTCGACTAGTTTCGAGCGGTGAGCAGTTCTTC
CDR3: CASSRLVSSGEQFF
D: -
size: once
J: TRBJ2-1
V: TRBV5-1

DNA: TGTGCCAGCACCTCAGACAGGGCGAGTACTGAAGCTTTCTTT
CDR3: CASTSDRASTEAFF
D: TRBD1
size: few
J: TRBJ1-1
V: TRBV2

DNA: TGTGCCAGCAGCGTTGGGGCAGGGTCTAATGAAAAACTGTTTTTT
CDR3: CASSVGAGSNEKLFF
D: -
size: -
J: TRBJ1-4
V: TRBV5-4

DNA: TGTGCCAGCAGTAAGACAGGGGTGGGGGAAAAACTGTTTTTT
CDR3: CASSKTGVGEKLFF
D: TRBD1
size: -
J: TRBJ1-4
V: TRBV4-2

DNA: TGTGCCATCAGTGAGGAAGGCGGGAACACTGAAGCTTTCTTT
CDR3: CAISEEGGNTEAFF
D: -
size: -
J: TRBJ1-1
V: TRBV10-3

DNA: TGTGCCAGCAGCGTAGAGGGGGGGTCCTTCTCTGGAAACACCATATATTTT
CDR3: CASSVEGGSFSGNTIYF
D: -
size: -
J: TRBJ1-3
V: TRBV9

DNA: TGTGCCAGCAGTCCGGACTCGCTGGGCGGGGAGCTGTTTTTT
CDR3: CASSPDSLGGELFF
D: -
size: -
J: TRBJ2-2
V: TRBV28

DNA: TGTGCCAGCAGCGTCATCGAGGGAAATACCGGGGAGCTGTTTTTT
CDR3: CASSVIEGNTGELFF
D: -
size: -
J: TRBJ2-2
V: TRBV9

DNA: TGTGCCAGTCGCCCTAGCGGAGCCTACGAGCAGTACTTC
CDR3: CASRPSGAYEQYF
D: TRBD2
size: -
J: TRBJ2-7
V: TRBV2

DNA: TGTGCCAGCAGCTTAGCGTCGACAGGGCGGTACGAGCAGTACTTC
CDR3: CASSLASTGRYEQYF
D: TRBD1
size: -
J: TRBJ2-7
V: TRBV7-9

DNA: TGTGCCAGCAGCATAGACAAGGTTAGGACCGGGGAGCTGTTTTTT
CDR3: CASSIDKVRTGELFF
D: -
size: -
J: TRBJ2-2
V: TRBV7-7

DNA: TGTGCCAGCAGCTGGCGAGACAGCCTCTATGGCTACACCTTC
CDR3: CASSWRDSLYGYTF
D: -
size: -
J: TRBJ1-2
V: TRBV7-2

DNA: TGCGCCAGCAGCCTGGGACAGGGGGTTTCCTACGAGCAGTACTTC
CDR3: CASSLGQGVSYEQYF
D: TRBD1
size: -
J: TRBJ2-7
V: TRBV5-1